The 24 T cell receptor beta chains reported below all come from one sample, sequenced in a study of blood T cell repertoires in COVID-19 (dated by TCRdb to the early 2020s). The method was the immunoSEQ multiplex PCR assay. This is the immuneACCESS table as TCRdb keeps it, with only in-frame sequences that have V and J called. A part of the clones is gone; compared with another copy, unresolved V genes explain less than half, and the rest is unexplained. Within this sample are roughly 150,000 clones, with 84% of them counted one time only. About 40% of the sample is taken by the ten largest. The source material was peripheral blood. The receptor source for this set is a human donor in a cohort sampled during active COVID-19.

The chain combines TRBV12-1 with TRBJ2-5; the table calls TRBD1, which could not be checked here. TRBV12-1 is flagged as a pseudogene. The CDR3 runs to 23 residues. Here the CDR3 DNA reads TGTGCCAGCAGCTTAAAATTGTCGTTGGTGGAACAGGGCAGTGGCCCGACGTTAGAGACCCAGTACTTC. Its protein is CASSLKLSLVEQGSGPTLETQYF.

This sequence joins TRBV7-2 and TRBJ1-2; 12 bases are shared with TRBD1. After removal of 4 bases from V and 3 bases from J, the junction contained 3 bases not matched to a gene. Germline CDR1 is SGHTA and CDR2 is FQGNSA. The CDR3 runs to 15 residues. This chain's CDR3 is CASSSGTGGYYGYTF. CDR3 nucleotides: TGTGCCAGCAGCTCGGGGACAGGGGGCTACTATGGCTACACCTTC.

The J gene is TRBJ1-1, the V gene TRBV5-4; D not certain. V lost 0 bases and J 1 base, leaving 7 bases between the germline ends. The CDR3 sequence is 14 residues long. Germline assignment: CDR1 SGHNT and CDR2 YYREEE (reference sequence). CDR3 region: CASSLGGKNTEAFF. CDR3 in DNA: TGTGCCAGCAGCTTGGGAGGGAAGAACACTGAAGCTTTCTTT.

The chain couples TRBV18 to TRBJ2-7; 7 bases line up with TRBD1. V lost 2 bases and J lost 3; bases outside the gene matches: 7. CDR3 length: 15 amino acids. The germline CDR1 and CDR2 sequences are KGHSH and LQKENI. The CDR3 protein is CASSPMGTDYYEQYF. The CDR3, as DNA: TGTGCCAGCTCACCAATGGGGACAGACTACTACGAGCAGTACTTC.

The chain uses TRBV24-1 and TRBJ2-1; 7 bases align to TRBD1. The length of the CDR3 is 15 residues. The V segment lost 4 bases and the J segment 13 bases; nucleotides outside the gene matches: 15. CDR1 is KGHDR, CDR2 SFDVKD, per germline. The DNA for the CDR3 is TGTGCCACCAGTGACGGTGAGGAGACAGGGCGCCGACAGTTCTTC. This encodes CATSDGEETGRRQFF.

The rearrangement uses TRBV6-5 and TRBJ1-3; D possibly corresponds to TRBD1 (5 bases). CDR1 is MNHEY, CDR2 SVGAGI, per germline. CDR3 length: 12 amino acids. Deletions cut 8 bases from V and 7 bases from J, with 12 bases between. CDR3 DNA sequence: TGTGCCAGCTCCTCCCCAGGGAACACCATATATTTT. Amino acid sequence: CASSSPGNTIYF.

This clone was detected a few times. V gene TRBV6-5 combines with J gene TRBJ1-6; D ambiguous. The CDR3 consists of 12 residues. V lost 6 bases, J lost 13 bases, and 13 bases lay in between. From germline, CDR1 is MNHEY and CDR2 SVGAGI. DNA for the CDR3: TGTGCCAGCAGCCAAGGACTAGGTCCCCTCCACTTT. As protein: CASSQGLGPLHF.

The CDR3 DNA follows: TGTGCCAGCAGCTTCGGGACAGGGGGATACGTCGGGGAGCTGTTTTTT. Encoded protein: CASSFGTGGYVGELFF. The chain couples TRBV7-2 to TRBJ2-2, with 11 bases aligning to TRBD1. This CDR3 is built from 16 residues. Trimming cost V 3 bases and J 7 bases; bases outside gene matches: 7. Per germline, CDR1 SGHTA and CDR2 FQGNSA. Based on the CDR3 plus reference TRBV7-2 and TRBJ2-2, the full variable domain is GAGVSQSPSNKVTEKGKDVELRCDPISGHTALYWYRQSLGQGLEFLIYFQGNSAPDKSGLPSDRFSAERTGGSVSTLTIQRTQQEDSAVYLCASSFGTGGYVGELFFGEGSRLTVL.

This rearrangement joins TRBV7-8 to TRBJ1-1; D uncertain. CDR1 SGHVS and CDR2 FQNEAQ come from the germline V gene. V lost 5 bases to trimming and J lost 4 bases, with 11 bases between them. The CDR3 is made up of 13 amino acids. The CDR3 loop is CASSPTRSTEAFF. The CDR3 nucleotides are TGTGCCAGCAGCCCAACTCGGAGCACTGAAGCTTTCTTT.

The chain combines TRBV5-1 with TRBJ2-7; tentative D call: TRBD2 (6 bases). CDR3 length equals 15 residues. Trimming cost V 1 base and J 5 bases, with 16 bases left between them. CDR1 and CDR2 (germline): SGHRS, YFSETQ. CDR3 sequence: CASSLNPGGSDEQYV. DNA of the CDR3: TGCGCCAGCAGCTTGAATCCCGGGGGTTCGGACGAGCAGTACGTC.

CDR3 sequence reads: CASSYRGQETQYF. CDR3 DNA sequence: TGTGCCAGCAGCTACAGGGGCCAAGAGACCCAGTACTTC. The V call is TRBV27, the J call TRBJ2-5, with 7 bases lining up with TRBD1. The ends lost 6 bases at V and 1 base at J; junction bases unmatched: 2. Germline V lookup: CDR1 MNHEY, CDR2 SMNVEV (reference sequence). The CDR3 extends over 13 amino acids.

This chain uses TRBV1 with TRBJ1-1; the DNA was not used to check the table's D call, TRBD1. TRBV1 is listed as a pseudogene. This CDR3 spans 14 amino acids. CDR3 in DNA: TGCACCAGCAGCCAGGACAGCACTAACACTGAAGCTTTCTTT. Amino acids: CTSSQDSTNTEAFF.

This rearrangement joins TRBV19 to TRBJ1-5; 7 bases match TRBD1. This CDR3 has 14 amino acids. Germline CDR1 and CDR2: LNHDA and SQIVND (reference sequence). Trimming took 3 bases from V and 11 from J; bases not matched to a gene: 10. The CDR3 protein is CASSIQTGTSAQHF. The CDR3 nucleotides are TGTGCCAGTAGTATCCAGACAGGGACGTCGGCCCAGCATTTT.

J is TRBJ2-7 and V is TRBV11-3, with 7 bases matching TRBD1. CDR1 and CDR2 (germline): SGHNT, YENEEA. The CDR3 is 15 residues long. V shed 2 bases, J shed 4 bases, and the junction held 8 bases outside the gene matches. The CDR3 spells CASSLLGQGDYEQYF. DNA for the CDR3: TGTGCCAGCAGCTTATTGGGTCAGGGGGATTACGAGCAGTACTTC.

The genes are TRBV7-3 and TRBJ1-2; no definite D call. Trimming removed 5 bases from V and 1 base from J, with 8 bases in between. The CDR3 extends over 13 amino acids. Per the germline V gene, CDR1 is SGHTA and CDR2 is FQGTGA. The CDR3 here is CASSPGLNYGYTF. In DNA form, the CDR3 reads TGTGCCAGCAGCCCAGGACTTAACTATGGCTACACCTTC.

This chain links TRBV3-1 (or the pseudogene TRBV3-2) with TRBJ2-3, with D maybe TRBD2 (6 bases). This CDR3 has 15 amino acids. Germline V gene lookup returns CDR1 LGHDT and CDR2 YNNKEL (reference sequence). Between the trimmed V and J ends, which lost 0 bases and 4 bases, there was a span of 11 bases. The CDR3 reads CASSQDWGGADTQYF. CDR3 coding DNA: TGTGCCAGCAGCCAAGATTGGGGAGGCGCAGATACGCAGTATTTT.

This rearrangement joins TRBV3-1 (or the pseudogene TRBV3-2) to TRBJ1-2; 12 nucleotides agree with TRBD1. The junction had 4 bases not matched to a gene; V was cut back by 4 bases and J by 1 base. This CDR3 has 16 residues. The germline CDR1 and CDR2 sequences are LGHDT and YNNKEL (reference sequence). The CDR3 region is CASSPGQGADNYGYTF. In DNA, the CDR3 is TGTGCCAGCAGCCCGGGACAGGGGGCAGATAACTATGGCTACACCTTC.

The chain employs TRBV9 and TRBJ2-2, with TRBD1 matching 8 bases. With V trimmed by 3 bases and J by 2 bases, 9 bases remained unmatched. Germline CDR1 is SGDLS and CDR2 is YYNGEE. The CDR3 has 17 amino acids. The CDR3 coding sequence is TGTGCCAGCAGCGAGCACCAGACAGGGGATAACACCGGGGAGCTGTTTTTT. Its protein is CASSEHQTGDNTGELFF.

The rearrangement links TRBV6-6 to TRBJ1-3; TRBD1 matches 7 bases. This CDR3 comprises 14 residues. V lost 6 bases to trimming and J lost 3 bases; unmatched junction nucleotides: 5. Germline assignment: CDR1 MNHNY and CDR2 SVGAGI (reference sequence). The CDR3 spells CASSQGESGNTIYF. DNA for the CDR3: TGTGCCAGCAGCCAGGGGGAGAGTGGAAACACCATATATTTT.

The J gene is TRBJ2-2, the V gene TRBV9, with D possibly matching TRBD1 (5 bases). With 4 bases removed from V and 4 bases from J, the gap between germline ends came to 14 bases. The CDR3 is 15 residues long. The V gene's germline CDR1 is SGDLS and CDR2 YYNGEE. Here the CDR3 reads CASSRKGDSTGELFF. The DNA of the CDR3 is TGTGCCAGCAGCCGAAAAGGGGATTCCACCGGGGAGCTGTTTTTT. The whole variable domain, remainder taken from reference TRBV9 and TRBJ2-2, is DSGVTQTPKHLITATGQRVTLRCSPRSGDLSVYWYQQSLDQGLQFLIQYYNGEERAKGNILERFSAQQFPDLHSELNLSSLELGDSALYFCASSRKGDSTGELFFGEGSRLTVL.

The V call is TRBV6-5, the J call TRBJ2-5; D possibly corresponds to TRBD2 (5 bases). Trimming took off 7 bases at V and 2 bases at J, with 17 bases between the two ends. From germline, CDR1 is MNHEY and CDR2 SVGAGI. The CDR3 has 15 amino acids. The CDR3 here is CASTHRHPGQETQYF. In DNA form, the CDR3 reads TGTGCCAGCACCCATCGACACCCGGGGCAAGAGACCCAGTACTTC.

The sample holds one count of this clone. The rearrangement joins TRBV7-3 to TRBJ1-2; TRBD1 matches 9 bases. The CDR3 is 15 amino acids. CDR1 and CDR2 (germline): SGHTA, FQGTGA. V gave up 3 bases and J gave up 4 bases; unmatched junction bases: 6. The CDR3, as DNA: TGTGCCAGCAGCTTGGGACAGGGACAATCCTATGGCTACACCTTC. Its protein product is CASSLGQGQSYGYTF.

This clone was detected many times. The chain carries TRBV12-5 and TRBJ1-1; D remains unclear. The CDR3 contains 14 residues. Trimming removed 1 base at V and 1 base at J, with 7 bases between. The germline CDR1 and CDR2 sequences are LGHNT and FRNRAP. The CDR3: CASGLAGKNTEAFF. The CDR3 DNA reads TGTGCTAGTGGTTTGGCGGGGAAGAACACTGAAGCTTTCTTT. Combining the CDR3 with reference TRBV12-5 and TRBJ1-1 gives the whole variable domain DARVTQTPRHKVTEMGQEVTMRCQPILGHNTVFWYRQTMMQGLELLAYFRNRAPLDDSGMPKDRFSAEMPDATLATLKIQPSEPRDSAVYFCASGLAGKNTEAFFGQGTRLTVV.

The chain links TRBV18 to TRBJ2-1; D not certain. Germline CDR1 and CDR2: KGHSH and LQKENI. The CDR3 runs to 12 residues. The V end was cut by 6 bases, the J end by 0 bases, with 3 bases between. The CDR3: CASSLSYNEQFF. CDR3 coding DNA: TGTGCCAGCTCCCTCTCCTACAATGAGCAGTTCTTC.